This TCR beta chain was retrieved from a study of T cells in Graves' hyperthyroidism and ophthalmopathy. The germline V gene has CDR1 KGHSH and CDR2 LQKENI. The CDR3 is 16 residues long. Trimming removed 0 bases from V and 3 bases from J, with 15 bases in between. What was amplified from RNA transcripts were TCR beta CDR3 regions. Primed by the HTBI set, a first-round RT-PCR was run on the TCR CDR3. TCRdb processed the multiplex PCR reads anew with MiXCR; each CDR3 protein has one entry. The sample lists approximately 380,000 distinct CDR3 sequences; around 20% were seen once. The sequencing sample was made of blood. The clonotype was recovered from a man between 18 and 29 years old with Graves' ophthalmopathy. The chain uses TRBV18 and TRBJ2-7; TRBD1 might be the D (5 bases). This CDR3 reads CASSPPGLIHYYEQYF. The CDR3 DNA reads TGTGCCAGCTCACCACCGGGGCTGATTCATTACTACGAGCAGTACTTC.